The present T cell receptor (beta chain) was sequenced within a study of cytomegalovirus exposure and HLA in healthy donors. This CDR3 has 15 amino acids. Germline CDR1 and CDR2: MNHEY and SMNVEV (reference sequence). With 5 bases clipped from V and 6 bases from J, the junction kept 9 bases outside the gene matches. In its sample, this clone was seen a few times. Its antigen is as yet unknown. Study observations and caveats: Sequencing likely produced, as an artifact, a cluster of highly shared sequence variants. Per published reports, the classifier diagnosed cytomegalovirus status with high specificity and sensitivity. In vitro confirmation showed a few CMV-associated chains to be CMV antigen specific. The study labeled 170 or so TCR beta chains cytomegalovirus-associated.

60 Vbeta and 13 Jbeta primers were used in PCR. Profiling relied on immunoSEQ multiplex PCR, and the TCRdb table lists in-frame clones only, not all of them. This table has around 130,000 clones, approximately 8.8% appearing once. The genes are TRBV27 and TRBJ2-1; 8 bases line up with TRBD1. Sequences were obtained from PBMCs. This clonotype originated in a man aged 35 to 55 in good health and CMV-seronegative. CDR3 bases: TGTGCCAGCAGTCCGTGGACAGGGCAAGGCAATGAGCAGTTCTTC. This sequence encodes CASSPWTGQGNEQFF.